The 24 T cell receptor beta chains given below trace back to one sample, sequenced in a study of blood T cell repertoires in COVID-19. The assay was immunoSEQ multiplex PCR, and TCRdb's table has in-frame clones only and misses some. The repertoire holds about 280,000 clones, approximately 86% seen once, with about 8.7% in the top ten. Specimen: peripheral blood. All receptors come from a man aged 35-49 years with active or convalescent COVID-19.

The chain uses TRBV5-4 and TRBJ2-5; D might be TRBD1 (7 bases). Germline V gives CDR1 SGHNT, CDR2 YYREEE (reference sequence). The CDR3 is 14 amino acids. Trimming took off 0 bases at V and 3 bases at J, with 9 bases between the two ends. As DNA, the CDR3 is TGTGCCAGCAGCTTGGCCAGGGGGGAAGAGACCCAGTACTTC. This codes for CASSLARGEETQYF.

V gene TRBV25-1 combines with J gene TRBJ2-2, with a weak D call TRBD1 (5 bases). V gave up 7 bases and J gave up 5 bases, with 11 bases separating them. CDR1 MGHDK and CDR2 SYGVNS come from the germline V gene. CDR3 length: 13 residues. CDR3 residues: CASKGPGTGELFF. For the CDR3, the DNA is TGTGCCAGCAAGGGGCCCGGAACCGGGGAGCTGTTTTTT.

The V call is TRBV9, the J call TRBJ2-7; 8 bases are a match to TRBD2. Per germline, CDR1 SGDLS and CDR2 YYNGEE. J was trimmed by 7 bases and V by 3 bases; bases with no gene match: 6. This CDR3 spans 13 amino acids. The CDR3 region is CASSASRGGEQYF. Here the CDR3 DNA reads TGTGCCAGCAGCGCCTCCCGGGGGGGGGAGCAGTACTTC.

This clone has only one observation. CDR3 DNA sequence: TGTGCCAGCAGTGGGACACTCACCTACGAGCAGTACTTC. Protein sequence: CASSGTLTYEQYF. The rearrangement uses TRBV12-3 or TRBV12-4 and TRBJ2-7; D might be TRBD1 (6 bases). This CDR3 comprises 13 residues. V lost 5 bases, J lost 2 bases, and 10 bases lay in between.

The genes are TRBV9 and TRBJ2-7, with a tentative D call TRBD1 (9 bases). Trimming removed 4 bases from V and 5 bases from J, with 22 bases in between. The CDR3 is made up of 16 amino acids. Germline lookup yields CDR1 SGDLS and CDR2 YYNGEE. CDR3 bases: TGTGCCAGCAGCACCACGGGGGGGACAGGGTTCCACGAGCAGTACTTC. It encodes CASSTTGGTGFHEQYF.

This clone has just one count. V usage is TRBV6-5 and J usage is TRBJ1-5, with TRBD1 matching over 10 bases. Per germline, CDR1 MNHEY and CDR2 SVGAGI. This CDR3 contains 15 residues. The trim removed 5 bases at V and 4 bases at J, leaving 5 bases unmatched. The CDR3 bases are TGTGCCAGCAGTCCCGGACAGGGGGTGAATCAGCCCCAGCATTTT. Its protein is CASSPGQGVNQPQHF.

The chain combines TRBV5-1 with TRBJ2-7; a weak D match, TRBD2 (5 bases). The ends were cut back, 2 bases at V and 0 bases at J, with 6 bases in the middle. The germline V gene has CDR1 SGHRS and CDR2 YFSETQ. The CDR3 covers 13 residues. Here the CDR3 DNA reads TGCGCCAGCAGCTTTGCGGGCTCCTACGAGCAGTACTTC. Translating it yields CASSFAGSYEQYF.

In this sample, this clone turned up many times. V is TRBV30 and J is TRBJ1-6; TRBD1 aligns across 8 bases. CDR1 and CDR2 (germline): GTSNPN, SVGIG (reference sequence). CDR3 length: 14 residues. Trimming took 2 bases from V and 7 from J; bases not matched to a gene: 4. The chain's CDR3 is CAWSRRQGNSPLHF. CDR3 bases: TGTGCCTGGAGTAGGAGACAGGGGAATTCACCCCTCCACTTT.

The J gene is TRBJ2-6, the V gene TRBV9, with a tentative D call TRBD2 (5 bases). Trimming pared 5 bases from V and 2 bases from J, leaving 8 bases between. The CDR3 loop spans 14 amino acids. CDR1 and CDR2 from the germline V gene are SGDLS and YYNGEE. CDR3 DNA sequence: TGTGCCAGCAGTGCGGAGGCTGGGGCCAACGTCCTGACTTTC. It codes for CASSAEAGANVLTF.

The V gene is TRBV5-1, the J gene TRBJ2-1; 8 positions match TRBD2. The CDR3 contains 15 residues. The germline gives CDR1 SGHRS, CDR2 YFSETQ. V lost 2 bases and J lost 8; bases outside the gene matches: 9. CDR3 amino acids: CASSFPGGLGDEQFF. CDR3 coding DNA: TGCGCCAGCAGCTTTCCGGGAGGGCTAGGGGATGAGCAGTTCTTC.

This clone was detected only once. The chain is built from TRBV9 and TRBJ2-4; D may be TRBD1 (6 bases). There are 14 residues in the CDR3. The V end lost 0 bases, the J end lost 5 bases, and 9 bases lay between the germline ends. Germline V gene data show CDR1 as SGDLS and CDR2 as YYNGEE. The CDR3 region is CASSVDPGENIQYF. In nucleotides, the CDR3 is TGTGCCAGCAGCGTAGACCCAGGGGAAAACATTCAGTACTTC.

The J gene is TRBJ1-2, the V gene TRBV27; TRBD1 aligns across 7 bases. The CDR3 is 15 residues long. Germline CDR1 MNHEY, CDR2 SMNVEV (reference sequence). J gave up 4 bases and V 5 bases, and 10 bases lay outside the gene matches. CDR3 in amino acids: CASSASATGAYGYTF. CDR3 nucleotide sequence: TGTGCCAGCAGTGCAAGTGCTACAGGGGCCTATGGCTACACCTTC.

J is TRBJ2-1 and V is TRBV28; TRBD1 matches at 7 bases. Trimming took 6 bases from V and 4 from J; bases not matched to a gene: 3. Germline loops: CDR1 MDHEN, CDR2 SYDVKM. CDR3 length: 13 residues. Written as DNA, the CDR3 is TGTGCCAGCAGCCCGGGACAGTACAATGAGCAGTTCTTC. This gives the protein CASSPGQYNEQFF.

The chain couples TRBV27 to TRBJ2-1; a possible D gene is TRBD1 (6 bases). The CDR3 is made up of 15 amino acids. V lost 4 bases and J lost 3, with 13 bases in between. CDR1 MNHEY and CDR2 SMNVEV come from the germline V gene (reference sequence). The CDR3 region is CASSSRDRNYNEQFF. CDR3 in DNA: TGTGCCAGCAGTTCTCGCGACAGGAACTACAATGAGCAGTTCTTC.

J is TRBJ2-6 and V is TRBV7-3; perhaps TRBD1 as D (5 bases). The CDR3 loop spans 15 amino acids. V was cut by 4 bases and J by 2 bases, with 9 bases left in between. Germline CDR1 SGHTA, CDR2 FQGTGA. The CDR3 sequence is CASSSPGPGANVLTF. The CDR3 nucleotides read TGTGCCAGCAGCTCCCCAGGGCCTGGGGCCAACGTCCTGACTTTC.

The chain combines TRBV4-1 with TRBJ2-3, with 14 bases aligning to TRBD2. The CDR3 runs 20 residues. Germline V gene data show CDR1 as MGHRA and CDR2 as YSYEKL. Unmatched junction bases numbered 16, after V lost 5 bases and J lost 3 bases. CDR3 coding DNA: TGCGCCAGCAGCTCCCTATATGAGACTAGCGGGGGGGCGGGAACAGATACGCAGTATTTT. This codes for CASSSLYETSGGAGTDTQYF.

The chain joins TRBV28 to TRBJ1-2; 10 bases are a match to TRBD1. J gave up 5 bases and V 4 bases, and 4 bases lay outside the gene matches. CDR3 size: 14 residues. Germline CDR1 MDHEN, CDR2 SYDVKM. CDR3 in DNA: TGTGCCAGCAGTTCCCTGGGACAGGGGTATGGCTACACCTTC. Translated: CASSSLGQGYGYTF.

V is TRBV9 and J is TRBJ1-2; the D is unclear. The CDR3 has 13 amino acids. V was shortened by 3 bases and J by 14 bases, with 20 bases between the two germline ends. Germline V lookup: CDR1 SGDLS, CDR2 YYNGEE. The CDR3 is CASSEGVLGGSTF. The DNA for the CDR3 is TGTGCCAGCAGCGAGGGCGTACTTGGAGGAAGTACCTTC.

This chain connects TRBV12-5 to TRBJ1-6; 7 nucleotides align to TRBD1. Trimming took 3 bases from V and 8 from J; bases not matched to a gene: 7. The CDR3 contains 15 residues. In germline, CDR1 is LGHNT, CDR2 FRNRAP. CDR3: CASGFFGTDDSPLHF. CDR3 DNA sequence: TGTGCTAGTGGTTTTTTCGGGACAGACGATTCACCCCTCCACTTT.

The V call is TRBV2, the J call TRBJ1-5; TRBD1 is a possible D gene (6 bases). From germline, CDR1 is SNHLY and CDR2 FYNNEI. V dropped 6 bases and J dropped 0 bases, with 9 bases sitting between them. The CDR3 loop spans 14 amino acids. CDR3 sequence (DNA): TGTGCCAGCAGCGGACAGAGTAGCAATCAGCCCCAGCATTTT. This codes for CASSGQSSNQPQHF.

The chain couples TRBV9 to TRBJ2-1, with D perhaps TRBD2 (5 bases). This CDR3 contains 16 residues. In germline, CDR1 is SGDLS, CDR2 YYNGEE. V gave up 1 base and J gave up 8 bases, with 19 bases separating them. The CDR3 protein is CASSVNPSRFRDEQFF. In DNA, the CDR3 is TGTGCCAGCAGCGTAAATCCTAGCCGGTTCCGCGATGAGCAGTTCTTC.

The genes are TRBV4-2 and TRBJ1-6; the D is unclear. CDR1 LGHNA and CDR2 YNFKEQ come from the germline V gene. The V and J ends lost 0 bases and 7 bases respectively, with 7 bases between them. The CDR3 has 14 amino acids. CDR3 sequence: CASSQDFGNSPLHF. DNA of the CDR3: TGTGCCAGCAGCCAAGATTTCGGGAATTCACCCCTCCACTTT.

In nucleotides, the CDR3 is TGTGCCAGCAGTTCCCTCGGGACAGGGCGCGAGCAGTACTTC. It is translated as CASSSLGTGREQYF. This sequence joins TRBV27 and TRBJ2-7; 9 nucleotides align to TRBD1. The CDR3 length is 14 residues. CDR1 is MNHEY and CDR2 is SMNVEV in the germline V gene (reference sequence). V lost 4 bases and J lost 6; bases outside the gene matches: 7.

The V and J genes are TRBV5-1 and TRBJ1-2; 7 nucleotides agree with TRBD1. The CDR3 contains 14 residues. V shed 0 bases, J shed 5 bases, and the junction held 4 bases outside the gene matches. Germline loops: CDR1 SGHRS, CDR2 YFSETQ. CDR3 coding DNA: TGCGCCAGCAGCTTGGAACAGGGGTATTATGGCTACACCTTC. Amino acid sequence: CASSLEQGYYGYTF.